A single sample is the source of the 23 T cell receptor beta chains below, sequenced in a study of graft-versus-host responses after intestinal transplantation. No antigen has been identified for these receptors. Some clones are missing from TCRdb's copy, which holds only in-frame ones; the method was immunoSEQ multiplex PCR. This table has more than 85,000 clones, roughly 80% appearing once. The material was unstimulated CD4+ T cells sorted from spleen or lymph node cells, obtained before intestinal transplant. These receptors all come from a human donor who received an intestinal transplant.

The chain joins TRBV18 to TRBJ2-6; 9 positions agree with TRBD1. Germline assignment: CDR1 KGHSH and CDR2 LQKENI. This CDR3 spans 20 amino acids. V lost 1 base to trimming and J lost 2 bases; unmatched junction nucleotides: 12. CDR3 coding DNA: TGTGCCAGCTCACCACTAACAGGGGGCGCGTTAGCAACTGGGGCCAACGTCCTGACTTTC. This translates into CASSPLTGGALATGANVLTF.

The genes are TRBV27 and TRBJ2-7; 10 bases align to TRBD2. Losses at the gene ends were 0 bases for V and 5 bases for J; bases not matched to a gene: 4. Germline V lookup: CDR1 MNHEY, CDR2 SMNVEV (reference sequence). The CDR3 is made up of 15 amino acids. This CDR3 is CASSLSSSGRHEQYF. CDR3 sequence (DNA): TGTGCCAGCAGTTTATCGTCTAGCGGGAGACACGAGCAGTACTTC.

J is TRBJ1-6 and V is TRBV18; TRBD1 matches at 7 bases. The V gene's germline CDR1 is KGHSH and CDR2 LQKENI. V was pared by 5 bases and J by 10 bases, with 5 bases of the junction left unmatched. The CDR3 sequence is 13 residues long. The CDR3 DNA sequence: TGTGCCAGCTCAACTACAGGGGACTCACCCCTCCACTTT. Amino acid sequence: CASSTTGDSPLHF.

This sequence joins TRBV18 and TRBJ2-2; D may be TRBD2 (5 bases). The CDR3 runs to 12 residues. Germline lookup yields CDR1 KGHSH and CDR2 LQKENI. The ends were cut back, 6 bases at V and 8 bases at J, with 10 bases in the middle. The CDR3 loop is CASSLGKGELFF. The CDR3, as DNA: TGTGCCAGCTCCCTCGGGAAAGGGGAGCTGTTTTTT.

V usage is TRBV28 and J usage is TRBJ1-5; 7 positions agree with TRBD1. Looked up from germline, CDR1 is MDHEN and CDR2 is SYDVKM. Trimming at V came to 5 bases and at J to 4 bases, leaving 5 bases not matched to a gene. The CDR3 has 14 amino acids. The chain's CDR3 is CASSPRQGNQPQHF. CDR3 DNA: TGTGCCAGCAGTCCCCGACAGGGAAATCAGCCCCAGCATTTT.

The CDR3 region is CASSHLQYASNQPQHF. CDR3 bases: TGCGCCAGCAGCCACTTACAGTATGCTAGCAATCAGCCCCAGCATTTT. J is TRBJ1-5 and V is TRBV4-1; D uncertain. V lost 3 bases to trimming and J lost 0 bases, with 12 bases between them. Germline CDR1 reads MGHRA; CDR2 reads YSYEKL. CDR3 length: 16 residues.

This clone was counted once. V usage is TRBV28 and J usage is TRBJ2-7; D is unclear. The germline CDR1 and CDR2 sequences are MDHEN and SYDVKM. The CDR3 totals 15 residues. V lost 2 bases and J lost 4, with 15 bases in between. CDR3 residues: CASSLSGSGIYEQYF. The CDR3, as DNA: TGTGCCAGCAGTTTAAGTGGCTCTGGCATATACGAGCAGTACTTC.

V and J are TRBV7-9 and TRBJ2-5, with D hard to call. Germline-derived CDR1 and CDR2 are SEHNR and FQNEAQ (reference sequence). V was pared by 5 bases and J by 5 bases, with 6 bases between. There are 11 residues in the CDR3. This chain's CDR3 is CASSVGETQYF. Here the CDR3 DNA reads TGTGCCAGCAGCGTCGGTGAGACCCAGTACTTC.

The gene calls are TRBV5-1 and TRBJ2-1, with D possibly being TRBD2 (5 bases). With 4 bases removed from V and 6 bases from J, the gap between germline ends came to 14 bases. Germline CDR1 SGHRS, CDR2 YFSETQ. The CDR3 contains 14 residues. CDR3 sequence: CASSEGLQTNEQFF. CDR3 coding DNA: TGCGCCAGCAGCGAAGGACTCCAGACCAATGAGCAGTTCTTC.

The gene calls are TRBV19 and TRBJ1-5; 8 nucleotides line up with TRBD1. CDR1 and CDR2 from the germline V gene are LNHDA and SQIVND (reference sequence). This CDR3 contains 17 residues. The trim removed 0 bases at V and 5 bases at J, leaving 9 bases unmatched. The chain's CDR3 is CASSIDFGDRRDQPQHF. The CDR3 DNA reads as TGTGCCAGTAGTATAGATTTCGGGGACAGGAGGGATCAGCCCCAGCATTTT.

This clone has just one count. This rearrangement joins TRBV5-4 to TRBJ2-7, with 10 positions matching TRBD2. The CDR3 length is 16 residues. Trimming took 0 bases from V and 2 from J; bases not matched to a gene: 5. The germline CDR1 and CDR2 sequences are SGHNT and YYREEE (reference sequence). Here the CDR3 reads CASSLGPSGGAYEQYF. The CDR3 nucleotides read TGTGCCAGCAGCTTGGGACCTAGCGGGGGTGCCTACGAGCAGTACTTC.

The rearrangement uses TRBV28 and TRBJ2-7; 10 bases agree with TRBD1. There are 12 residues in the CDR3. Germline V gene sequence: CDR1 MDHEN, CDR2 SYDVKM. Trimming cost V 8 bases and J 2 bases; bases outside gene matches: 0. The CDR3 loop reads CASGTGAYEQYF. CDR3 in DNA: TGTGCCAGCGGGACAGGGGCCTACGAGCAGTACTTC.

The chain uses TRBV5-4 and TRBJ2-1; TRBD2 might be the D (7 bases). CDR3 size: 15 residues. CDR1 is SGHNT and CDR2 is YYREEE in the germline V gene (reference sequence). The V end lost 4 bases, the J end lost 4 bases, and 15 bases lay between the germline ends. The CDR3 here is CASSNLGGPYNEQFF. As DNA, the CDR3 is TGTGCCAGCAGCAACCTGGGGGGGCCTTACAATGAGCAGTTCTTC. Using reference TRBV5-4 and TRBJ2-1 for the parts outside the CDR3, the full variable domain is ETGVTQSPTHLIKTRGQQVTLRCSSQSGHNTVSWYQQALGQGPQFIFQYYREEENGRGNFPPRFSGLQFPNYSSELNVNALELDDSALYLCASSNLGGPYNEQFFGPGTRLTVL.

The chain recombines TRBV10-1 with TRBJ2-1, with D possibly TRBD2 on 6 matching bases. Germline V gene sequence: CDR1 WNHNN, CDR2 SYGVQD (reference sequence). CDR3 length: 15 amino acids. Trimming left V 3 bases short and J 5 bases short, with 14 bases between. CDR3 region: CASSEPGARDNEQFF. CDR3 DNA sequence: TGCGCCAGCAGTGAACCGGGAGCTCGGGACAATGAGCAGTTCTTC.

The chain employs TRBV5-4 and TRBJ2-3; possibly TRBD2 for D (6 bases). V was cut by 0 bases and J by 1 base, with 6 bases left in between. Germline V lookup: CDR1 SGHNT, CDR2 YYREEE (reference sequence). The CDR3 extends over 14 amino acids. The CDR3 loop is CASSLGGGTDTQYF. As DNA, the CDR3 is TGTGCCAGCAGCTTGGGGGGGGGCACAGATACGCAGTATTTT.

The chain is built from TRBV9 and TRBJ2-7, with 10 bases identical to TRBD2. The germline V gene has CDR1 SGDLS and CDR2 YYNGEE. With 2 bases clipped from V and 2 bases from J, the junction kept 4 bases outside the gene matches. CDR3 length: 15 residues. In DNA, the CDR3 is TGTGCCAGCAGCGTCGGGACTAGCGTCGCCTACGAGCAGTACTTC. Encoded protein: CASSVGTSVAYEQYF.

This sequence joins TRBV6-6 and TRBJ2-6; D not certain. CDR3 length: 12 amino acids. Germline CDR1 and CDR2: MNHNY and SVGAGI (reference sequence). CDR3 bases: TGTGTCGTCAGCTCTGGGGCCAACGTCCTGACTTTC. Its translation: CVVSSGANVLTF.

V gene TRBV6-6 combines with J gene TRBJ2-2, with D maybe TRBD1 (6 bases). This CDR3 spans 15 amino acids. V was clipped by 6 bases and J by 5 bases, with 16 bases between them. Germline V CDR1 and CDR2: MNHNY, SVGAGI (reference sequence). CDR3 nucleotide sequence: TGTGCCAGCAGCGCACTACGGCAGGGGACCGGGGAGCTGTTTTTT. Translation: CASSALRQGTGELFF.

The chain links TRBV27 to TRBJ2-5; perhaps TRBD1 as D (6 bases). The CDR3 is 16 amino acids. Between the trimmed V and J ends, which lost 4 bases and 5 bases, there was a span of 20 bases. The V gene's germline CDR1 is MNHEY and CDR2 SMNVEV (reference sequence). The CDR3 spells CASSSGAGGLVETQYF. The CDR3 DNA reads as TGTGCCAGCAGTTCAGGGGCTGGCGGGTTGGTCGAGACCCAGTACTTC.

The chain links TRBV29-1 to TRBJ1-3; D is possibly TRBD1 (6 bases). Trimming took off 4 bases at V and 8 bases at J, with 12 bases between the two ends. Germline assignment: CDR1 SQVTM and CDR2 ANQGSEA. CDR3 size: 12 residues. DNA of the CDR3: TGCAGCGTTGGTGCAGGGGTGGACACCATATATTTT. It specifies CSVGAGVDTIYF.

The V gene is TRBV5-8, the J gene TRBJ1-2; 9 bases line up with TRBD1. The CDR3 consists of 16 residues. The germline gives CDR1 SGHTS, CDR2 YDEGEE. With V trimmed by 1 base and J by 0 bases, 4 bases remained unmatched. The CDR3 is CASSLWGQGTNYGYTF. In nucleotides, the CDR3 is TGTGCCAGCAGCTTGTGGGGACAGGGAACTAACTATGGCTACACCTTC.

The CDR3 spells CASRLTGSSEQYF. DNA for the CDR3: TGTGCCAGTAGACTCACAGGGTCGAGCGAGCAGTACTTC. This chain uses TRBV19 with TRBJ2-7, with TRBD1 as a possible D gene (6 bases). Looked up from germline, CDR1 is LNHDA and CDR2 is SQIVND (reference sequence). The V gene lost 6 bases and the J gene lost 6 bases, with 15 bases spanning the gap. There are 13 residues in the CDR3.

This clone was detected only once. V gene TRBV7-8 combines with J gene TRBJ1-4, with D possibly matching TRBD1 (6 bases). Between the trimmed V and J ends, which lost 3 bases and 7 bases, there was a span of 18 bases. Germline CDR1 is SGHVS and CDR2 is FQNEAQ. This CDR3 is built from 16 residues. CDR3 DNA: TGTGCCAGCAGCTTTGAGCCCCGGAGAGGGGGTGAAAAACTGTTTTTT. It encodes CASSFEPRRGGEKLFF.